The clone carrying this T cell receptor (beta chain) was observed a handful of times. TCRdb analysed the 5' RACE reads with MiXCR anew, one entry per CDR3 protein. The sample shows nearly 95,000 distinct CDR3 sequences, roughly 15% of them seen only once. The germline V gene encodes CDR1 SGHAT and CDR2 FQNNGV. The CDR3 spans 15 residues. The V and J ends lost 8 bases and 4 bases respectively, with 21 bases between them. The sample comes from a study of early T cells in non-severe SARS-CoV-2 infection. The starting material was whole blood, obtained at baseline. This chain joins TRBV11-2 and TRBJ2-7; the D gene is possibly TRBD2 (6 bases). This receptor was taken from an adult who was a healthcare worker with PCR-confirmed SARS-CoV-2 infection or an uninfected control (not recorded which). The CDR3: CASRVFGGPGYEQYF. In DNA, the CDR3 is TGTGCCAGCCGAGTTTTTGGAGGGCCTGGGTACGAGCAGTACTTC.